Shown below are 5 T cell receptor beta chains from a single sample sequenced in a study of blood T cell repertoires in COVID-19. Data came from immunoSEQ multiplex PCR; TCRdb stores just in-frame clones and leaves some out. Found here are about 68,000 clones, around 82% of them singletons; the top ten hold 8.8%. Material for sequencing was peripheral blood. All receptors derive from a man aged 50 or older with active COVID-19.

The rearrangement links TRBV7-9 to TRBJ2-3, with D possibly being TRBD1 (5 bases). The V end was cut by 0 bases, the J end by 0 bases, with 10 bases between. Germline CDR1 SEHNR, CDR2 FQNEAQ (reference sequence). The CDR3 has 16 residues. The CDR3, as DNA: TGTGCCAGCAGCTTAGCCCCTCAGGGCAGCACAGATACGCAGTATTTT. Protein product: CASSLAPQGSTDTQYF.

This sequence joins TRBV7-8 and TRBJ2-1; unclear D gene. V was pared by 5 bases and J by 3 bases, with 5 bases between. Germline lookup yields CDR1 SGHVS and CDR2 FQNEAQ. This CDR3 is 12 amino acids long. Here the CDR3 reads CASSPVYNEQFF. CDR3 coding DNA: TGTGCCAGCAGCCCTGTCTACAATGAGCAGTTCTTC.

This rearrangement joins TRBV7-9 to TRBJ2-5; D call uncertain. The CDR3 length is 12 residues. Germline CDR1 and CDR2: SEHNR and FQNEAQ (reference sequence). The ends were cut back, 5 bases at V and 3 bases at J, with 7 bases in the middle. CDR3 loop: CASSPTEETQYF. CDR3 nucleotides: TGTGCCAGCAGCCCCACTGAAGAGACCCAGTACTTC. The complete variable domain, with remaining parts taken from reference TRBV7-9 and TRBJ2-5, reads DTGVSQNPRHKITKRGQNVTFRCDPISEHNRLYWYRQTLGQGPEFLTYFQNEAQLEKSRLLSDRFSAERPKGSFSTLEIQRTEQGDSAMYLCASSPTEETQYFGPGTRLLVL.

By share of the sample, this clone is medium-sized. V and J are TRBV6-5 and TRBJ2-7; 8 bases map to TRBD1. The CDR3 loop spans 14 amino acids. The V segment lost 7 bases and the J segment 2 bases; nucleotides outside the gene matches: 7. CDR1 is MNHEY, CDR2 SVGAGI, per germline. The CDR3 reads CASNDRGGPYEQYF. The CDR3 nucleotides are TGTGCCAGCAACGACAGGGGCGGGCCCTACGAGCAGTACTTC.

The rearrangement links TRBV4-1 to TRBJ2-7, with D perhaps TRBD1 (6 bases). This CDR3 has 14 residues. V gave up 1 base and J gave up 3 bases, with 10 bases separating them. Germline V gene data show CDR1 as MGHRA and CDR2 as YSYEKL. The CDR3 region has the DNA TGCGCCAGCAGCCAAGCTAGGACAGTCTACGAGCAGTACTTC. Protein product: CASSQARTVYEQYF.